The rows below give T cell receptor beta chains drawn from one sample of a study of blood T cell repertoires in COVID-19. The protocol was immunoSEQ multiplex PCR, while the TCRdb copy is restricted to in-frame clones and leaves out a portion. This table has approximately 220,000 clones, 83% appearing once. The sample taken for sequencing was PBMCs or T cells enriched from blood (not recorded which). The receptors here all came from a woman aged 45-60 years who had been exposed to COVID-19. CDR3s include the opening cysteine and the closing phenylalanine or tryptophan. D genes are given only for firm matches. Size tells how often a clone was seen (once, few, many) or the class of an expanded clone, and some rows leave it out.

d_call j_call v_call clone_size cdr3_aa cdr3_nt
NA TRBJ2-1 TRBV10-2 few CASSEPRGPRMNEQFF TGCGCCAGCAGTGAACCCAGGGGACCTCGGATGAATGAGCAGTTCTTC
TRBD1 TRBJ1-3 TRBV7-2 NA CASSLGRQGAGGTIYF TGTGCCAGCAGCTTGGGTAGACAGGGGGCGGGGGGCACCATATATTTT
TRBD1 TRBJ1-2 TRBV3-1/TRBV3-2 NA CASSQDTGVNYGYTF TGTGCCAGCAGCCAAGACACAGGGGTGAACTATGGCTACACCTTC
NA TRBJ2-7 TRBV21-1 NA CASRGGRSYEQYF TGTGCCAGCAGAGGGGGAAGGTCCTACGAGCAGTACTTC
NA TRBJ1-3 TRBV7-4 NA CASSICAPSGNTIYF TGTGCCAGCAGCATATGTGCGCCCTCTGGAAACACCATATATTTT
TRBD1 TRBJ1-4 TRBV5-4 NA CASSFTGGVGEKLFF TGTGCCAGCAGCTTCACAGGGGGCGTCGGGGAAAAACTGTTTTTT
NA TRBJ1-3 TRBV7-8 NA CASSLFADSGNTIYF TGTGCCAGCAGCTTATTCGCGGACAGCGGAAACACCATATATTTT
NA TRBJ1-2 TRBV9 NA CASSVDVQGRYGYTF TGTGCCAGCAGCGTAGACGTCCAGGGAAGGTATGGCTACACCTTC
NA TRBJ1-2 TRBV18 NA CASSPDLRTVWGANYGYTF TGTGCCAGCTCACCCGACCTCCGGACAGTTTGGGGAGCTAACTATGGCTACACCTTC
NA TRBJ1-3 TRBV30 NA CAWSAVSGNTIYF TGTGCCTGGAGTGCAGTCTCTGGAAACACCATATATTTT
TRBD1 TRBJ2-3 TRBV2 NA CASSEAGQEEGEDTQYF TGTGCCAGCAGTGAAGCGGGACAGGAAGAGGGGGAAGATACGCAGTATTTT
NA TRBJ1-2 TRBV9 NA CASSVDVAGVYGYTF TGTGCCAGCAGCGTAGACGTGGCGGGCGTATATGGCTACACCTTC
NA TRBJ1-4 TRBV7-8 NA CASSLAPWGDRLFF TGTGCCAGCAGCTTAGCGCCGTGGGGGGACCGACTGTTTTTT
TRBD1 TRBJ1-3 TRBV6-5 NA CASRKGQISGNTIYF TGTGCCAGCAGAAAGGGACAGATCTCTGGAAACACCATATATTTT
TRBD2 TRBJ2-7 TRBV6-5 once CASSNGGGDYYEQYF TGTGCCAGCAGTAATGGGGGGGGAGACTACTACGAGCAGTACTTC
TRBD2 TRBJ2-5 TRBV3-1/TRBV3-2 NA CASSLVILADETQYF TGTGCCAGCAGCCTTGTAATCCTAGCGGATGAGACCCAGTACTTC
TRBD1 TRBJ1-2 TRBV7-2 few CASSFVGTGDGYTF TGTGCCAGCAGCTTTGTAGGGACAGGGGACGGCTACACCTTC
TRBD1 TRBJ1-6 TRBV25-1 NA CATSDRYSPLHF TGTGCCACTTCGGACAGGTATTCACCCCTCCACTTT
NA TRBJ1-1 TRBV7-8 NA CASSLGGGTEAFF TGTGCCAGCAGCTTAGGGGGGGGCACTGAAGCTTTCTTT
NA TRBJ2-5 TRBV19 few CASSTVPGETQYF TGTGCCAGTAGTACGGTTCCCGGGGAGACCCAGTACTTC
NA TRBJ2-2 TRBV4-1 NA CASSLPSQGSDTGELFF TGCGCCAGCAGCCTCCCGTCGCAGGGCAGCGACACCGGGGAGCTGTTTTTT
NA TRBJ1-5 TRBV24-1 NA CATSGGPGDQPQHF TGTGCCACCAGTGGGGGGCCTGGCGATCAGCCCCAGCATTTT
TRBD2 TRBJ2-7 TRBV9 NA CASSVAGGGYEQYF TGTGCCAGCAGCGTAGCCGGGGGGGGCTACGAGCAGTACTTC
NA TRBJ2-1 TRBV6-5 once CASRAGTQSGEQFF TGTGCCAGCAGGGCAGGGACTCAGAGCGGTGAGCAGTTCTTC
NA TRBJ1-3 TRBV2 NA CASSLKAISSGNTIYF TGTGCCAGCAGTCTAAAAGCGATTTCCTCTGGAAACACCATATATTTT
NA TRBJ1-5 TRBV18 few CASSPYQGEDQPQHF TGTGCCAGCTCACCATACCAGGGCGAGGATCAGCCCCAGCATTTT
TRBD1 TRBJ2-1 TRBV27 NA CASSSPGTGGSNEQFF TGTGCCAGCAGTTCCCCCGGGACAGGCGGAAGTAATGAGCAGTTCTTC
NA TRBJ1-2 TRBV6-5 NA CASSRPDSGYGYTF TGTGCCAGCAGTCGGCCTGACAGTGGATATGGCTACACCTTC
NA TRBJ2-7 TRBV10-2 NA CASSWTVSYEQYF TGCGCCAGCAGTTGGACAGTTTCCTACGAGCAGTACTTC
NA TRBJ1-1 TRBV13 NA CASSLEGGGWTEAFF TGTGCCAGCAGCTTAGAAGGTGGCGGATGGACTGAAGCTTTCTTT
NA TRBJ1-1 TRBV7-9 NA CASSSPSGTTFF TGTGCCAGCAGCTCACCTAGTGGGACAACTTTCTTT
NA TRBJ2-1 TRBV7-2 few CASSLSGTLSYNEQFF TGTGCCAGCAGCTTATCTGGCACCCTCTCCTACAATGAGCAGTTCTTC
NA TRBJ2-7 TRBV5-1 NA CASSLSGGSYEQYF TGCGCCAGCAGCTTGAGTGGGGGCAGTTACGAGCAGTACTTC
NA TRBJ2-1 TRBV19 NA CASSMTESAILNEQFF TGTGCCAGTAGTATGACAGAGTCGGCGATACTCAATGAGCAGTTCTTC
TRBD2 TRBJ2-2 TRBV4-2 NA CASSQDPQRGANTGELFF TGTGCCAGCAGCCAAGACCCCCAGCGGGGGGCGAACACCGGGGAGCTGTTTTTT
NA TRBJ2-1 TRBV9 few CASSPPPSSPYNEQFF TGTGCCAGCAGCCCCCCTCCTAGCTCTCCCTACAATGAGCAGTTCTTC
TRBD2 TRBJ2-5 TRBV5-1 NA CASRGFVIAGETQYF TGCGCCAGCAGAGGATTCGTGATAGCGGGCGAGACCCAGTACTTC
TRBD2 TRBJ2-1 TRBV7-9 NA CASSPPGRASYNEQFF TGTGCCAGCAGCCCCCCCGGGAGGGCCTCCTACAATGAGCAGTTCTTC
NA TRBJ1-2 TRBV9 NA CASSLRGASVYGYTF TGTGCCAGCAGCCTGCGCGGGGCCTCGGTCTATGGCTACACCTTC
NA TRBJ1-1 TRBV6-5 few CASSPQETTEAFF TGTGCCAGCAGTCCACAGGAGACCACTGAAGCTTTCTTT
NA TRBJ2-1 TRBV6-5 NA CASSYTGLQPYNEQFF TGTGCCAGCAGTTACACGGGACTCCAACCCTACAATGAGCAGTTCTTC
NA TRBJ1-6 TRBV6-2/TRBV6-3 NA CASSRAPAESSPLHF TGTGCCAGCAGTAGAGCGCCGGCGGAGTCTTCACCCCTCCACTTT
NA TRBJ2-7 TRBV29-1 NA CSAGGLGYEQYF TGCAGCGCCGGGGGTTTAGGGTACGAGCAGTACTTC
NA TRBJ2-7 TRBV6-5 NA CASSYSFLYEQYF TGTGCCAGCAGTTACTCATTTCTCTACGAGCAGTACTTC
NA TRBJ2-7 TRBV19 NA CASSISAGSTYEQYF TGTGCCAGTAGTATTTCGGCAGGGTCAACCTACGAGCAGTACTTC
TRBD1 TRBJ1-1 TRBV7-2 NA CASSRDRGFDTEAFF TGTGCCAGCAGCCGGGACAGGGGGTTCGACACTGAAGCTTTCTTT
TRBD2 TRBJ2-7 TRBV5-4 many CASSSGGAYEQYF TGTGCCAGCAGTTCCGGGGGGGCCTACGAGCAGTACTTC
TRBD1 TRBJ1-1 TRBV28 NA CASSRPNRGPSTEAFF TGTGCCAGCAGTCGCCCAAACAGGGGGCCTTCCACTGAAGCTTTCTTT
TRBD2 TRBJ2-1 TRBV7-8 NA CASSTWGRRGDEQFF TGTGCCAGCAGCACATGGGGACGGCGGGGGGACGAGCAGTTCTTC
TRBD1 TRBJ1-2 TRBV5-1 NA CASSLILGTEANYGYTF TGCGCCAGCAGCTTAATCCTAGGGACAGAAGCTAACTATGGCTACACCTTC
NA TRBJ2-1 TRBV9 NA CASSVAILEASSYNEQFF TGTGCCAGCAGCGTGGCCATACTTGAGGCGAGCTCCTACAATGAGCAGTTCTTC
NA TRBJ2-7 TRBV24-1 NA CATSDPGHSYEQYF TGTGCCACCAGTGATCCCGGACATTCCTACGAGCAGTACTTC
TRBD2 TRBJ2-7 TRBV11-2 NA CASSREGGTRYEQYF TGTGCCAGCAGCCGCGAGGGCGGGACTAGGTACGAGCAGTACTTC
NA TRBJ1-3 TRBV7-6 few CASSSALGPSGNTIYF TGTGCCAGCAGCTCCGCTCTTGGGCCCTCTGGAAACACCATATATTTT
TRBD2 TRBJ2-1 TRBV5-1 NA CASSSSGGSYNEQFF TGCGCCAGCAGCTCTAGCGGGGGTTCCTACAATGAGCAGTTCTTC
TRBD2 TRBJ2-5 TRBV7-2 NA CASSSSSGSRQTQYF TGTGCCAGCAGCTCTTCTAGCGGCTCTAGGCAGACCCAGTACTTC
TRBD2 TRBJ2-1 TRBV28 NA CASLIRGLAGYNEQFF TGTGCCAGCCTTATAAGGGGGCTAGCGGGATACAATGAGCAGTTCTTC
NA TRBJ1-4 TRBV28 NA CASSPPPGKGEKLFF TGTGCCAGCAGCCCCCCCCCGGGGAAGGGTGAAAAACTGTTTTTT
NA TRBJ2-3 TRBV2 NA CASRMGQASPVGAQYF TGTGCCAGCAGAATGGGACAAGCCTCCCCGGTTGGTGCGCAGTATTTT
NA TRBJ2-5 TRBV7-8 NA CASSLEKGVWETQYF TGTGCCAGCAGCTTAGAGAAGGGGGTCTGGGAGACCCAGTACTTC